The sequence of this TCR beta chain was determined in a study of T cells after yellow fever vaccination. As for the study in general: For low cell numbers, libraries were made with SMART-Seq v4 Ultra Low Input.

TCR cDNA, made by 5'RACE template switching, carried an added universal primer site and UMIs. TCRdb itself ran the 5' RACE reads through MiXCR, one entry per CDR3 protein. Of about 200,000 distinct CDR3 sequences in the sample, 3% to 3.5% were seen once. V dropped 7 bases and J dropped 5; count of bases not matched to a gene: 7. CDR3 size: 13 residues. Germline V gene data show CDR1 as MNHNY and CDR2 as SVGAGI (reference sequence). In this sample, this clonotype turned up many times. The chain links TRBV6-6 to TRBJ2-5; 7 nucleotides agree with TRBD2. This sequence originates from a man aged 18-30 years who received the YFV17D yellow fever vaccine. Source: CD4+ T cells sorted from PBMCs, taken 10 days after the yellow fever booster vaccination. CDR3 loop: CASTTTSRETQYF. For the CDR3, the DNA is TGTGCCAGCACCACGACTAGCAGGGAGACCCAGTACTTC.